Listed here is a single T cell receptor (beta chain). Its specificity is unknown. The sample belongs to a study of blood T cells in healthy people across ages. General observations from the study: It was held that the diversity estimates obtained from one million T cells were underestimates. Age showed a roughly linear inverse relationship with TCR beta diversity per million T cells.

CDR3 length: 19 amino acids. Trimming at V came to 3 bases and at J to 1 base, leaving 14 bases not matched to a gene. The germline V gene has CDR1 MNHEY and CDR2 SVGAGI. A J-beta primer mix and a sample-barcoded 5' primer were used in a second PCR of about 6 to 12 cycles. TCRdb reanalysed the 5' RACE reads using MiXCR and keeps one entry per CDR3 protein. The sample lists 1,500,000 or so distinct CDR3 sequences, around 59% occurring once. The source material was blood. The receptor was isolated from a man aged 18 to 30 in good health. The chain carries TRBV6-5 and TRBJ2-5, with 10 bases that match TRBD2. CDR3 DNA sequence: TGTGCCAGCAGTTATGGATTCTACGGGGCTAGCGGGAGCCAAGAGACCCAGTACTTC. This codes for CASSYGFYGASGSQETQYF.